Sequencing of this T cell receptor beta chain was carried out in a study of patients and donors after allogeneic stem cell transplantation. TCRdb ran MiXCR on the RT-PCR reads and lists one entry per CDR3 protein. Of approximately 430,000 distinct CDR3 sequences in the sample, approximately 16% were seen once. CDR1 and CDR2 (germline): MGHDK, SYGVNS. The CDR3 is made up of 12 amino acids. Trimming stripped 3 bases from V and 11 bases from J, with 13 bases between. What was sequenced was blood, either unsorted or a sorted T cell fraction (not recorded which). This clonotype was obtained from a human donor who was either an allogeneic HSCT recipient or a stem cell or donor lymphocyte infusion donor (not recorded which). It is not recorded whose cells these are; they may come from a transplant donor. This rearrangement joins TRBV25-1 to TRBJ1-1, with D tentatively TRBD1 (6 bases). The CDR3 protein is CASSDTTGKAFF. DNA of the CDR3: TGTGCCAGCAGTGACACAACAGGGAAGGCTTTCTTT.